Sequencing of this T cell receptor beta chain was carried out in a study of T cells after yellow fever vaccination. TCRdb passed the 5' RACE reads through MiXCR, listing each CDR3 protein once. The table shows hundreds of thousands of distinct CDR3 sequences, with approximately 13% occurring only once. This clonotype has more than one count but fewer than ten. V lost 5 bases, J lost 3 bases, and 8 bases lay in between. CDR3 length: 13 residues. Germline assignment: CDR1 SGHVS and CDR2 FQNEAQ. V is TRBV7-8 and J is TRBJ2-4; D is undetermined. The origin of this receptor is a man aged 25 to 40 who received the YFV17D yellow fever vaccine. Sequenced material: PBMCs, taken on the day of the yellow fever booster vaccination. The CDR3 DNA sequence: TGTGCCAGCAGCCCCCCGGGCAAAAACATTCAGTACTTC. Encoded protein: CASSPPGKNIQYF.